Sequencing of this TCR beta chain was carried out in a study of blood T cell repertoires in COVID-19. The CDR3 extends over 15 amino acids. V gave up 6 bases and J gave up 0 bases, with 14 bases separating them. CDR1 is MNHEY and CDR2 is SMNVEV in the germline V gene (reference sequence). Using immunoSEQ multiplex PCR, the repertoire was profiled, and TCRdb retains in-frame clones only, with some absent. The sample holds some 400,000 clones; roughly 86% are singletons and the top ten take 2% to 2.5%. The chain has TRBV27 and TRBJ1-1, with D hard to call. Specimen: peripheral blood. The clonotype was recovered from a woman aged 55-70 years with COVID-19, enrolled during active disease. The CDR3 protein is CASRPWVQLNTEAFF. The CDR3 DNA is TGTGCCAGCAGACCTTGGGTACAGCTGAACACTGAAGCTTTCTTT.